The entry that follows covers one T cell receptor (beta chain) sequence. What it binds is unknown. V dropped 5 bases and J dropped 1 base, with 14 bases sitting between them. Germline lookup yields CDR1 LNHDA and CDR2 SQIVND (reference sequence). This CDR3 has 15 amino acids. The sample originates from a study of T cell repertoires in cytomegalovirus infection. Study at large: Evidence of both CMV infection and a matching HLA type came from public TCR beta signatures.

Study-level findings and limits: Individuals carrying CMV plus the relevant HLA were identified by cumulative frequency of public TCR beta families. Dominating the ex vivo response were TCR beta clonotypes that were CMV-specific and HLA-C-restricted.

TCRdb passed the reads through MiXCR, listing each CDR3 protein once. The sample lists just under 550,000 distinct CDR3 sequences, about 26% occurring once. The rearrangement links TRBV19 to TRBJ2-5, with D maybe TRBD1 (6 bases). This TCR came from a human donor in good health (CMV status not recorded). Some clones in this sample may be carry-over from other donors' samples. Sequencing was performed on PBMCs. CDR3 sequence reads: CASSPYMTGQETQYF. CDR3 DNA: TGTGCCAGTAGTCCTTACATGACAGGCCAAGAGACCCAGTACTTC.